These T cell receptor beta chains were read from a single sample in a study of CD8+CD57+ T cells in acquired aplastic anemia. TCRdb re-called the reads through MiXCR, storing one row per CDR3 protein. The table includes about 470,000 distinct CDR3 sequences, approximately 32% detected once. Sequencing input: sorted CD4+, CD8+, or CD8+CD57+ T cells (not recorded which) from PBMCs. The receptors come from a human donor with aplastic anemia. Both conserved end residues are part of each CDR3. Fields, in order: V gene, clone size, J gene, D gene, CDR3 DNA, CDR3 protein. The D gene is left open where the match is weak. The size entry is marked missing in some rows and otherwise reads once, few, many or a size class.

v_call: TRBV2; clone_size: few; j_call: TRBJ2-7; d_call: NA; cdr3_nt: TGTGCCAGCAGTGAAGCGCTTGGGGTGGTGATTGAATGCGAGCAGTACTTC; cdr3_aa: CASSEALGVVIECEQYF
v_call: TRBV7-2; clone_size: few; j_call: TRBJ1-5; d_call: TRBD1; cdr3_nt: TGTGCCTGGGCTGGACAGGACAATCAGCCCCAGCATTTT; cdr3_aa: CAWAGQDNQPQHF
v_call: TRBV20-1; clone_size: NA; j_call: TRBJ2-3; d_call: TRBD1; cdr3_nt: TGCAGTGCCGGGACAGGGAGCACAGATACGCAGTATTTT; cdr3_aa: CSAGTGSTDTQYF
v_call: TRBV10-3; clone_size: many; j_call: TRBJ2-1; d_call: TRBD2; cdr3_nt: TGTGCCATCAGTGAGTCGAGCGGGGACTACAATGAGCAGTTCTTC; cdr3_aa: CAISESSGDYNEQFF
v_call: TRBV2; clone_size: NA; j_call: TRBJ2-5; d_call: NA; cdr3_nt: TGTGCCAGCGGCCTTCCCGGGACGGCGAAGGCCCAGTACTTC; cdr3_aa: CASGLPGTAKAQYF
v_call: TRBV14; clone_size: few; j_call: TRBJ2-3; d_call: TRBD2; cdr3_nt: TGTGCCAGCAGCCAACGTTTTGGGACTAGCGGGGTTTTGACAGATACGCAGTATTTT; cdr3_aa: CASSQRFGTSGVLTDTQYF
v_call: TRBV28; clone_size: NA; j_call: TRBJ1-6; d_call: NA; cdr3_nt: TGTGCCAGCAGTACGGGTACCTATAATTCACCCCTCCACTTT; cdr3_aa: CASSTGTYNSPLHF
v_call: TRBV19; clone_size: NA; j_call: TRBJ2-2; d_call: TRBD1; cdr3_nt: TGTGCCAGCAGCCGGGACAGGGTCACCGGGGAGCTGTTTTTT; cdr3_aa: CASSRDRVTGELFF
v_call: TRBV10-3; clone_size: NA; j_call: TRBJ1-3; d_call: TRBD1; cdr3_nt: TGTGCCAGCAGACAGGGTAATTTAGGAAACACCATATATTTT; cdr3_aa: CASRQGNLGNTIYF
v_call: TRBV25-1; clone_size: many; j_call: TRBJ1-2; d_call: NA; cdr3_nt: TGTGCCAGCAGCTCCCAAGAAGGGGAAGTCACCCGGTTC; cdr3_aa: CASSSQEGEVTRF
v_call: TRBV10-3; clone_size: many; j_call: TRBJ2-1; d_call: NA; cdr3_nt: TGTGCCATCAGTGCCCCCCCGTGGGGCAATGAGCAGTTCTTC; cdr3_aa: CAISAPPWGNEQFF
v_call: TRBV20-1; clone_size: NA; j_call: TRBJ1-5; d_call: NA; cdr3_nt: TGCAGTGAAGAGGCGTTGGGAAATCAGCCCCAGCATTTT; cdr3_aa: CSEEALGNQPQHF
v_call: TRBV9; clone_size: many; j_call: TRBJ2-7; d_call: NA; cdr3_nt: TGTGCCAGCAGCGTAGGAGGATCCTACGAGCAGTACTTC; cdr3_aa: CASSVGGSYEQYF
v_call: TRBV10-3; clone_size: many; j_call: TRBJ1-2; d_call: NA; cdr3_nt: TGTGCCATCAGTGGCGAACAGGGAACCTCCAGCTATGGCTACACCTTC; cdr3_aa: CAISGEQGTSSYGYTF
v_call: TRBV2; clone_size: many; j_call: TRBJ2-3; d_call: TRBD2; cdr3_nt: TGTGCCGGAAGACTAGCTCGCACAGATACGCAGTATTTT; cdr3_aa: CAGRLARTDTQYF
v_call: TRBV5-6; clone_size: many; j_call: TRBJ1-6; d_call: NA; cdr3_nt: TGTGCCAGCAGCTTGGATCGGTATTCACCCCTCCACTTT; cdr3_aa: CASSLDRYSPLHF
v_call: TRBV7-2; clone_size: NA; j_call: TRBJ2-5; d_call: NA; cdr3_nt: TGTGCCAGCAGCTTAGGGGGGGGGGCTGGAGAGACCCAGTACTTC; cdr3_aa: CASSLGGGAGETQYF
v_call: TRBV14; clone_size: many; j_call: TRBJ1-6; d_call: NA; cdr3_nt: TGTGCCAGCAGCCAAGATAACAGGGCGGATAATTCACCCCTCCACTTT; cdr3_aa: CASSQDNRADNSPLHF
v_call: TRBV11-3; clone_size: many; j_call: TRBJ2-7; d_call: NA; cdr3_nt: TGTGCCAGCAGACAAAACGGCGGGGACGAGCAGTACTTC; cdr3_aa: CASRQNGGDEQYF
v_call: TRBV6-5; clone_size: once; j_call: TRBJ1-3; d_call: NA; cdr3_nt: TGTGCCAGCAGTTCCCGAGGAGCTCCAACTGGAAACACCATATATTTT; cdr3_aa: CASSSRGAPTGNTIYF
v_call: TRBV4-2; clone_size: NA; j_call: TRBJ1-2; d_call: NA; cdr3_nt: TGTGCCAGCAGCCAGGAACGGGGCGACCACTATGGCTACACCTTC; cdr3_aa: CASSQERGDHYGYTF
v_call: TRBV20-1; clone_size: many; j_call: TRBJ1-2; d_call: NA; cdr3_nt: TGCAGTGCTAGGGACACTAACTATGGCTACACCTTC; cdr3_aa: CSARDTNYGYTF
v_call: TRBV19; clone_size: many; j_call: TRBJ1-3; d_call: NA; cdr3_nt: TGTGCCAGTAGTATTCGGAACTCTGGAAACACCATATATTTT; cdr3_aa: CASSIRNSGNTIYF
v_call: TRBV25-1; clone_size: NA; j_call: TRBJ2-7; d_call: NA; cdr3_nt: TGTGCCAGCAGTTCCCGTGGGGGGGCCTCCTACGAGCAGTACTTC; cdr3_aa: CASSSRGGASYEQYF
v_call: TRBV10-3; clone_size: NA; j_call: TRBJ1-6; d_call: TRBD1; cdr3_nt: TGTGCCATCAGTGAGAAACAGGGGAGCCATAATTCACCCCTCCACTTT; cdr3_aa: CAISEKQGSHNSPLHF
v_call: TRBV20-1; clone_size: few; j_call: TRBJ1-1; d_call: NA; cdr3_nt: TGCAGTGTCACAGGCTTTTCCATGAACACTGAAGCTTTCTTT; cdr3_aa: CSVTGFSMNTEAFF
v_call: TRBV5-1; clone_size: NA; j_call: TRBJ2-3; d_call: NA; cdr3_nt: TGCGCCAGCAGCCCCGGACTACGGCCCACAGATACGCAGTATTTT; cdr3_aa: CASSPGLRPTDTQYF
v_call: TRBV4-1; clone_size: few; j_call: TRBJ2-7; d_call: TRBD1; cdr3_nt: TGCGCCAGCAGCCAAGACTCAGGGACAGTATCCTACGAGCAGTACTTC; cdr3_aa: CASSQDSGTVSYEQYF
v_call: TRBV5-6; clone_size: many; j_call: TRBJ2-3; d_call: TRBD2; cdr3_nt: TGTGCCAGCAGCTTGTCTAGCGGTAGCACAGATACGCAGTATTTT; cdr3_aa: CASSLSSGSTDTQYF
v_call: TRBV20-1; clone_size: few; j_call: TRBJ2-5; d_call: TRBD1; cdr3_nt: TGCAGTGCTAGAACTACAGGGGGCCACGAGACCCAGTACTTC; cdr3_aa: CSARTTGGHETQYF
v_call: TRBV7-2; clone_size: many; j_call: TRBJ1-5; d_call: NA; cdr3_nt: TGTGCCAGCAGCCGCCCCCCAGGGGATCGTCAGCCCCAGCATTTT; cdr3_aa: CASSRPPGDRQPQHF
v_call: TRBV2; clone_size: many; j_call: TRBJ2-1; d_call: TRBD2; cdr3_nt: TGTGCCAGTCGAGCGGGAGGCACCTACAATGAGCAGTTCTTC; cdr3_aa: CASRAGGTYNEQFF
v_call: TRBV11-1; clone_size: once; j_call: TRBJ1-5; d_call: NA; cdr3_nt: TGTGCCAGCAGCTTAAGGGGACCGAATAGCAATCAGCCCCAGCATTTT; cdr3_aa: CASSLRGPNSNQPQHF
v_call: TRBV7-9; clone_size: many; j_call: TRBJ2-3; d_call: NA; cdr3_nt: TGTGCCAGCAGCCCGCCAGGGGCAGATACGCAGTATTTT; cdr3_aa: CASSPPGADTQYF
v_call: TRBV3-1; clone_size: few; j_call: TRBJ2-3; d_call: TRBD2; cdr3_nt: TGTGCCAGCAGCCGGGGATCGGGAGGGATAGATACGCAGTATTTT; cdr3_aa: CASSRGSGGIDTQYF
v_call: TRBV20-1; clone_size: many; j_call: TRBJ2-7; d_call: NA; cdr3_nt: TGCAGTGCGCGAGTGACAAGCGAGCAGTACTTC; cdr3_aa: CSARVTSEQYF
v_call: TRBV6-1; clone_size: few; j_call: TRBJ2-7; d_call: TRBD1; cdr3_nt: TGTGCCAGCAGGGGGACAGGGTTCGCTTTGGAGCAGTACTTC; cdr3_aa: CASRGTGFALEQYF
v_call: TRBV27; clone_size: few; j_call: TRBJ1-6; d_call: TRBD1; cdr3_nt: TGTGCCAGCAGTTATGGGACAGGCCCCTTAGGGACCCTCCACTTT; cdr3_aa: CASSYGTGPLGTLHF
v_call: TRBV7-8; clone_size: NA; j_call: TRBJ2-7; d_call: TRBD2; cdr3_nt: TGTGCCAGCAGCCAAGTAGGGACTAGCGGGTACTTC; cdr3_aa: CASSQVGTSGYF
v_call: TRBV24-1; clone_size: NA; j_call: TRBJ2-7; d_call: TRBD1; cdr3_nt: TGTGCCACCAGTGCCTGGGGGGCAGGGGGCGACGAGCAGTACTTC; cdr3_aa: CATSAWGAGGDEQYF
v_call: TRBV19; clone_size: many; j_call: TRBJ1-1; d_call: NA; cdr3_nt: TGTGCCAGTAGGGATAGCCAGACGGACACTGAAGCTTTCTTT; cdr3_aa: CASRDSQTDTEAFF
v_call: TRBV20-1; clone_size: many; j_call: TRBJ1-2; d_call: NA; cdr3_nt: TGCAGTGCTAGAGTTGGAGGAAAGGATATTTCCTATGGCTACACCTTC; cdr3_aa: CSARVGGKDISYGYTF
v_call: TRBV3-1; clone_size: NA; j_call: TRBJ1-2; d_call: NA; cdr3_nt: TGTGCCAGCAGCCAAGAGGGCACCCTGAGATCCTTC; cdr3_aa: CASSQEGTLRSF
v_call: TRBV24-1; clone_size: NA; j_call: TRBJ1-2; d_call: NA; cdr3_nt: TGTGCCACCAGTGGTGAGGGACGCTATGGCTACACCTTC; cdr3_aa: CATSGEGRYGYTF
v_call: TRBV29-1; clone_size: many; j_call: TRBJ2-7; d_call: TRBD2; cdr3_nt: TGCAGCGTATCCTCGGGACTAGCGGGAGGAGGCGAGCAGTACTTC; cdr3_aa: CSVSSGLAGGGEQYF
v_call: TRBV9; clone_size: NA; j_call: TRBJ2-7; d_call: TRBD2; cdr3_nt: TGTGCCAGCAGCCAAAAACTAGCGGGAGGGCCTAACGAGCAGTACTTC; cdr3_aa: CASSQKLAGGPNEQYF
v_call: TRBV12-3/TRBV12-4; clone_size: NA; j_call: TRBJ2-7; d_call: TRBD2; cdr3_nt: TGTGCCAGCAGTTTACTAGCGGGGAGGGGCGAGCAGTACTTC; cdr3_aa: CASSLLAGRGEQYF
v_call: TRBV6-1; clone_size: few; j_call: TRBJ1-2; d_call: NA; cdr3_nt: TGTGCCAGCAGTGAATGGACCGCGAACTATGGCTACACCTTC; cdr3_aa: CASSEWTANYGYTF
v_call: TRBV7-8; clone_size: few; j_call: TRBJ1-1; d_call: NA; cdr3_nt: TGTGCCAGCAGCTTTGAGGTGGAACTCACTGAAGCTTTCTTT; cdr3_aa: CASSFEVELTEAFF
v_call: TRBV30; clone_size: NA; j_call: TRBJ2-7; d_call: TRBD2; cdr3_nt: TGTGCCTGGAGTGTACTAGCGGGAGGGCTGGGAGAGCAGTACTTC; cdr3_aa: CAWSVLAGGLGEQYF
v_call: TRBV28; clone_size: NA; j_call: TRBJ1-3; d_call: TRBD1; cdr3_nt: TGTGCCAGCAGTTCAAGACAGGGGTTACTTACTGGAAACACCATATATTTT; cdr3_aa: CASSSRQGLLTGNTIYF
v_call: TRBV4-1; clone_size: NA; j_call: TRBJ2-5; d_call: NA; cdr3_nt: TGCGCCAGCAGCCAAGATTCAAGAACAGGGTATGGGGAGACCCAGTACTTC; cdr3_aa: CASSQDSRTGYGETQYF
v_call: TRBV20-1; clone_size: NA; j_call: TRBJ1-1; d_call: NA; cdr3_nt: TGCAGTCGGGACACTGAAGCTTTCTTT; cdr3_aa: CSRDTEAFF
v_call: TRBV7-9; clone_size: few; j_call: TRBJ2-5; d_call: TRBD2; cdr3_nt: TGTGCCAGCAGCCCACAGGGACTAGGACACCAAGAGACCCAGTACTTC; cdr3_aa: CASSPQGLGHQETQYF
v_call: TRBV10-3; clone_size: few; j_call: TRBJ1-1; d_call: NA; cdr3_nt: TGTGCCACCAGTGAGTGGGGGTACACTGAAGCTTTCTTT; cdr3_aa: CATSEWGYTEAFF
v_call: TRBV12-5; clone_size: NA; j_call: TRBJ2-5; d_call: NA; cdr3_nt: TGTGCTAGTGGTTTGAGGGAGACCCAGTACTTC; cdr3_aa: CASGLRETQYF
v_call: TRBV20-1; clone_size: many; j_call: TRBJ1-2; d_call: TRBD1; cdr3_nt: TGCAGTGCCACCGGACAGGGCACCATCTATGGCTACACCTTC; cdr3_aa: CSATGQGTIYGYTF
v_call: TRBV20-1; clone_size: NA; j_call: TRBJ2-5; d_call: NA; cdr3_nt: TGCAGTGCTAGAGTGGCCCCAGGGGAGACCCAGTACTTC; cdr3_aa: CSARVAPGETQYF
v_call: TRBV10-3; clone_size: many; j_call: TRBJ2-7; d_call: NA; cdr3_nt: TGTGCCATAGGGGGGGAGGGCTACGAGCAGTACTTC; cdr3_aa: CAIGGEGYEQYF
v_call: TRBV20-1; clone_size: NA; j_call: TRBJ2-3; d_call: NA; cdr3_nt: TGCAGCGCTAGCCAAAGCGCCAAGGGTACGCAGTATTTT; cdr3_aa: CSASQSAKGTQYF